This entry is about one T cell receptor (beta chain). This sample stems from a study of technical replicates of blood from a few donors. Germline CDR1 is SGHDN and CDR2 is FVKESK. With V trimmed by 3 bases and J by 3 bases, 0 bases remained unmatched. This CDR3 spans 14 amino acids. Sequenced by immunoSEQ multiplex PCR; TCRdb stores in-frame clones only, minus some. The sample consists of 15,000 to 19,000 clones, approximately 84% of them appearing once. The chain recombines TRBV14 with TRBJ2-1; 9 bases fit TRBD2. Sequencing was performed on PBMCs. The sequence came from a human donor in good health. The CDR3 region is CASSQTSGYNEQFF. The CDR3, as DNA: TGTGCCAGCAGCCAGACTAGCGGCTACAATGAGCAGTTCTTC.